The clone carrying this T cell receptor beta chain is medium-sized (0.01 to 0.1%) within its sample. RNA was isolated and reverse transcribed to cDNA, the sequencing template. Using immunoSEQ multiplex PCR, the repertoire was profiled, and TCRdb retains in-frame clones only, with some absent. The data contain about 98,000 clones, 35% to 45% of them singletons. This entry belongs to a study of CD8+ T cells in alopecia areata. Across the study: Those patients who were treated received oral tofacitinib, which was given at 5 to 10 mg twice daily for moderate-to-severe alopecia areata.

The J segment lost 5 bases and the V segment lost 5 bases, leaving 1 base of the junction unmatched. Germline V gene lookup returns CDR1 KGHSH and CDR2 LQKENI. The CDR3 contains 13 residues. The specimen was CD4+ T cells sorted from blood. The clonotype comes from a human donor with alopecia areata. V is TRBV18 and J is TRBJ2-1; 9 bases are a match to TRBD1. CDR3 amino acids: CASSRTGDNEQFF. CDR3 DNA: TGTGCCAGCTCAAGGACAGGGGACAATGAGCAGTTCTTC.